This T cell receptor (beta chain) was sequenced in a study of OX40 agonist ivuxolimab in advanced cancers. On the study more broadly: Treatment received earlier with anti-PD-1, anti-PD-L1 or anti-CTLA-4 agents was allowed, and under 50% had some. In three patients, partial responses were observed, one with hepatocellular carcinoma and two with cutaneous melanoma.

Worth noting for this clone: Antigen: not known.

Some clones are missing from TCRdb's copy, which holds only in-frame ones; the method was immunoSEQ multiplex PCR. The sample lists 65,000 to 90,000 clones, 91% occurring once. CDR1 and CDR2 from the germline V gene are MGHRA and YSYEKL. The CDR3 totals 17 residues. V gave up 5 bases and J gave up 1 base, with 15 bases separating them. Study-wide results and caveats: There were also nonresponders showing low normalized T-cell clonal expansion.

Sampling of blood occurred at baseline, cycle 4 day 1, and cycle 7 day 1. This chain connects TRBV4-1 to TRBJ2-6; the D call may be TRBD1 or TRBD2 (6 bases each). The receptor was isolated from an adult with an advanced solid tumor such as melanoma, head and neck, liver or kidney cancer. This specimen was CD4+ or CD8+ T cells sorted from blood, taken in a trial of the OX40 agonist ivuxolimab. The CDR3 spells CASSYTTGASGANVLTF. The CDR3 nucleotides read TGCGCCAGCAGCTACACTACGGGGGCTTCTGGGGCCAACGTCCTGACTTTC.